This TCR beta chain derives from a study of identical twins. This CDR3 contains 15 residues. Unmatched junction bases numbered 7, after V lost 6 bases and J lost 3 bases. This clonotype was counted only a few times. TCRdb re-derived calls from the 5' RACE reads in MiXCR, one entry per CDR3 protein. The sample consists of fewer than 650,000 distinct CDR3 sequences, about 7.1% of them appearing once. These records were also assigned to another study, of yellow fever vaccine responses in identical twins.

Sequences were obtained from PBMCs. The origin of this receptor is a woman between 18 and 30 years old in good health. This chain connects TRBV12-3 or TRBV12-4 to TRBJ1-3; the match to TRBD1 covers 8 bases. CDR3 DNA sequence: TGTGCCAGCAGCCCCGGGACAGGCTTTGGAAACACCATATATTTT. Translation gives CASSPGTGFGNTIYF.